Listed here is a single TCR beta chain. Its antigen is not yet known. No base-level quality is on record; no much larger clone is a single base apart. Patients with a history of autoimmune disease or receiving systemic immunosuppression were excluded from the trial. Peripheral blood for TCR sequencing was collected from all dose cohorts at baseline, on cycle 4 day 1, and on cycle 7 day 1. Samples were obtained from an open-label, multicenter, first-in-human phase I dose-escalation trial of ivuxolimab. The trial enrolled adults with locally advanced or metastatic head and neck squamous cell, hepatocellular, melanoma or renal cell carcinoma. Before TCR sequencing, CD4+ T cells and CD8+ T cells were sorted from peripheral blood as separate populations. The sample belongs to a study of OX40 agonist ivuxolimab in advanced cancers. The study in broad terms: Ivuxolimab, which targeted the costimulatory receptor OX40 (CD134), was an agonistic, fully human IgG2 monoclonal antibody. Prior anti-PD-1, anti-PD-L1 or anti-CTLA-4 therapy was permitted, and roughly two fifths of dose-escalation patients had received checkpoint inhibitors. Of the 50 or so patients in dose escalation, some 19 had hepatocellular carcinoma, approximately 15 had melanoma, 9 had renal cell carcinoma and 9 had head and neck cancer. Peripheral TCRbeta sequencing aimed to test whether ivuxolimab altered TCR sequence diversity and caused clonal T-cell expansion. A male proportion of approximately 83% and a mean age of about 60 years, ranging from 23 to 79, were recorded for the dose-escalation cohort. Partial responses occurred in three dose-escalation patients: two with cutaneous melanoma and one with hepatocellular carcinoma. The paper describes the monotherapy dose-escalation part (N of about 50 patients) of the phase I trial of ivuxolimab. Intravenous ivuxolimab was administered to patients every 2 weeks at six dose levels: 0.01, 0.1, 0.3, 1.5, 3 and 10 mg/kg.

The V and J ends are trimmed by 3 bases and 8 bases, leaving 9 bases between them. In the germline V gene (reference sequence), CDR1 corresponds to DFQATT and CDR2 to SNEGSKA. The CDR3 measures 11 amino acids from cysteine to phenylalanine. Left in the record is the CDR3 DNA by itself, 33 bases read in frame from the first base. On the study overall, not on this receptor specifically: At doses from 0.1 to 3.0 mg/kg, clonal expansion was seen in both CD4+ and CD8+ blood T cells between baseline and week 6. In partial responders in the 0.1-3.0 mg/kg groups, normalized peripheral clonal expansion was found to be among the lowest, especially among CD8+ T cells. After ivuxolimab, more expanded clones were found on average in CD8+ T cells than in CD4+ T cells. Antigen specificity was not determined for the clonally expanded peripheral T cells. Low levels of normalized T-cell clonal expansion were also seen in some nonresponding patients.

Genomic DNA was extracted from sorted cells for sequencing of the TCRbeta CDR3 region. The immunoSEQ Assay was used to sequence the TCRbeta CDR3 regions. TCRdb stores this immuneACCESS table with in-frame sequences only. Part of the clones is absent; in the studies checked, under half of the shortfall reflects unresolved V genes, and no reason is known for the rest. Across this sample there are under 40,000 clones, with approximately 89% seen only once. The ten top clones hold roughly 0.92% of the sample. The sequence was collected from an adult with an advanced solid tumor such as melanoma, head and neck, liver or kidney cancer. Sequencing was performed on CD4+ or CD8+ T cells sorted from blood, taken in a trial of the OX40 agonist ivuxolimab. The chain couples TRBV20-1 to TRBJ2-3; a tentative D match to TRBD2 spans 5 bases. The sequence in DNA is TGCAGTGCTAGGTCTCGGGGTACGCAGTATTTT. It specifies CSARSRGTQYF.